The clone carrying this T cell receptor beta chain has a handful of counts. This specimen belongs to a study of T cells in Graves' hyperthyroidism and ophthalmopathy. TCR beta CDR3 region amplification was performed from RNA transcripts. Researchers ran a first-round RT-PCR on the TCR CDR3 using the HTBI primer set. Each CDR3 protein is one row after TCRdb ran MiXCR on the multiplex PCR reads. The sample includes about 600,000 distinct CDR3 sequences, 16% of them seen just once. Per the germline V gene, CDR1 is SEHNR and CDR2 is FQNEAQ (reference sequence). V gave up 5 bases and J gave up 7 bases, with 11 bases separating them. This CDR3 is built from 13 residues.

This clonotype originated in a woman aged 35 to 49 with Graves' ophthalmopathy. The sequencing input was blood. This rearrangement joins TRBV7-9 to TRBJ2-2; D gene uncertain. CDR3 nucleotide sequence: TGTGCCAGCAGCCCAATCGAGCGCGGGGAGCTGTTTTTT. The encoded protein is CASSPIERGELFF.